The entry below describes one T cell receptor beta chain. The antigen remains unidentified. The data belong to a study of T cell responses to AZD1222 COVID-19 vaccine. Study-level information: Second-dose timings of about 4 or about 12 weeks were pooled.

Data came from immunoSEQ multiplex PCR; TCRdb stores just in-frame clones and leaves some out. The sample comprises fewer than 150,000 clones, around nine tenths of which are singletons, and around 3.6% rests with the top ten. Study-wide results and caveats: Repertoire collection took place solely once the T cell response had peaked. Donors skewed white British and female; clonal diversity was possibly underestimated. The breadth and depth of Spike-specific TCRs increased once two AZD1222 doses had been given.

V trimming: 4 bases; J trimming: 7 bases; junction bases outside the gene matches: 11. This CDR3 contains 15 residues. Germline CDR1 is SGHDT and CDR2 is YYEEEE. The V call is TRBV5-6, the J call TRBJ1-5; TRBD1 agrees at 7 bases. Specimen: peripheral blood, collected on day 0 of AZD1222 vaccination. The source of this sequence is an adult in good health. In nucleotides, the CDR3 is TGTGCCAGCAGCAGCCTAGACAGGGTGGACCAGCCCCAGCATTTT. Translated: CASSSLDRVDQPQHF.